This T cell receptor beta chain was captured by sequencing in a study of shared clonotypes between healthy human individuals. Findings and caveats of the study: Represented genetic and exposure-history diversity was restricted by having few donors.

The V segment lost 11 bases and the J segment 6 bases; nucleotides outside the gene matches: 7. The CDR3 is 11 amino acids. The germline V gene has CDR1 LNHNV and CDR2 YYDKDF (reference sequence). About this clone: Antigen specificity is unknown.

The assay was immunoSEQ multiplex PCR, and TCRdb's table has in-frame clones only and misses some. The sample yields around 650,000 clones, roughly 96% seen once. In the naive CD8 group, cells lacked CD45RO and were positively selected for CCR7, so terminally differentiated effector memory CD45RA+ cells were left out. The chain employs TRBV15 and TRBJ2-7, with TRBD1 matching 7 bases. The origin of this receptor is a woman aged 25 to 39 in good health. Sample: naive CD8+ T cells sorted from blood. The CDR3 is CAVETGSEQYF. The DNA for the CDR3 is TGTGCCGTCGAGACAGGGTCCGAGCAGTACTTC. Using reference TRBV15 and TRBJ2-7 for the parts outside the CDR3, the full variable domain is DAMVIQNPRYQVTQFGKPVTLSCSQTLNHNVMYWYQQKSSQAPKLLFHYYDKDFNNEADTPDNFQSRRPNTSFCFLDIRSPGLGDTAMYLCAVETGSEQYFGPGTRLTVT.